Presented here are 19 T cell receptor beta chains from one specimen sequenced in a study of blood T cell repertoires in COVID-19. The protocol was immunoSEQ multiplex PCR, while the TCRdb copy is restricted to in-frame clones and leaves out a portion. The sample contains over 350,000 clones, 85% to 90% of which appear only once. The sequencing sample was made of peripheral blood. The source of these receptors is a woman younger than 45 with acute or convalescent COVID-19.

The count of this clone is one. The rearrangement uses TRBV21-1 and TRBJ2-3; the listed D gene, TRBD1, was not tested against the DNA. TRBV21-1 is annotated as a pseudogene. This CDR3 is built from 19 residues. CDR3 nucleotide sequence: TGTGCCAGCAGCAAAGCGCGCGGGGGGACAGGGGGCGGCTCAGATACGCAGTATTTT. It specifies CASSKARGGTGGGSDTQYF.

This clone was seen more than once but under ten times. The rearrangement links TRBV5-4 to TRBJ1-1; no definite D call. The germline CDR1 and CDR2 sequences are SGHNT and YYREEE (reference sequence). V lost 4 bases and J lost 4, with 8 bases in between. This CDR3 is built from 12 residues. The CDR3 spells CASSHRGTEAFF. CDR3 sequence (DNA): TGTGCCAGCAGCCATCGGGGCACTGAAGCTTTCTTT.

This clone was seen a single time. The chain is built from TRBV7-9 and TRBJ2-7; TRBD1 aligns across 8 bases. V was pared by 4 bases and J by 5 bases, with 7 bases of the junction left unmatched. The CDR3 has 14 amino acids. Germline assignment: CDR1 SEHNR and CDR2 FQNEAQ (reference sequence). The CDR3 here is CASSSTGGRNEQYF. The CDR3 DNA reads TGTGCCAGCAGCTCAACAGGGGGTCGGAACGAGCAGTACTTC.

The chain carries TRBV4-2 and TRBJ2-3; 13 bases map to TRBD2. This CDR3 has 17 amino acids. CDR1 and CDR2 (germline): LGHNA, YNFKEQ. J was trimmed by 6 bases and V by 0 bases; bases with no gene match: 6. The CDR3 is CASSQETSGGASDTQYF. The CDR3 nucleotides are TGTGCCAGCAGCCAAGAAACTAGCGGGGGGGCCTCGGATACGCAGTATTTT.

The chain links TRBV27 to TRBJ1-1; D perhaps matches TRBD1 (5 bases). Germline lookup yields CDR1 MNHEY and CDR2 SMNVEV (reference sequence). This CDR3 has 14 residues. Trimming left V 2 bases short and J 0 bases short, with 7 bases between. CDR3 protein: CASSLRGLNTEAFF. CDR3 bases: TGTGCCAGCAGTTTACGGGGGTTGAACACTGAAGCTTTCTTT.

The CDR3 protein is CASSYDSSGGYTF. The CDR3, as DNA: TGTGCCAGCAGCTACGACAGTAGTGGGGGCTACACCTTC. The V call is TRBV5-5, the J call TRBJ1-2; maybe TRBD1 (5 bases). The CDR3 runs to 13 residues. Germline V lookup: CDR1 SGHKS, CDR2 YYEKEE (reference sequence). Trimming took off 3 bases at V and 8 bases at J, with 14 bases between the two ends. The whole variable domain, filled in from reference TRBV5-5 and TRBJ1-2, reads DAGVTQSPTHLIKTRGQQVTLRCSPISGHKSVSWYQQVLGQGPQFIFQYYEKEERGRGNFPDRFSARQFPNYSSELNVNALLLGDSALYLCASSYDSSGGYTFGSGTRLTVV.

The genes are TRBV3-1 (or the pseudogene TRBV3-2) and TRBJ2-4, with 8 bases that match TRBD1. CDR1 is LGHDT and CDR2 is YNNKEL in the germline V gene (reference sequence). The CDR3 spans 14 residues. J lost 6 bases, V lost 5 bases, and 6 bases had no gene match. Written as DNA, the CDR3 is TGTGCCAGCAGCTTGACAGGGGACTCAAACATTCAGTACTTC. It translates to CASSLTGDSNIQYF.

The genes are TRBV10-3 and TRBJ1-1, with no clear D. CDR1 and CDR2 from the germline V gene are ENHRY and SYGVKD. CDR3 length: 14 residues. Trimming stripped 7 bases from V and 4 bases from J, with 16 bases between. In DNA, the CDR3 is TGTGCCATCACCCAGGACCGGGAGGCCACTGAAGCTTTCTTT. This encodes CAITQDREATEAFF.

V and J are TRBV2 and TRBJ2-1; TRBD2 agrees at 11 bases. CDR3 length equals 15 residues. J was trimmed by 7 bases and V by 5 bases; bases with no gene match: 7. Per the germline V gene, CDR1 is SNHLY and CDR2 is FYNNEI. In DNA, the CDR3 is TGTGCCAGCAGTATAACTAGCGGGGGAACAAATGAGCAGTTCTTC. Translated, it gives CASSITSGGTNEQFF.

For the CDR3, the DNA is TGTGCCAGCTCACCCTCCGGTTCTAATGAAAAACTGTTTTTT. This sequence encodes CASSPSGSNEKLFF. J is TRBJ1-4 and V is TRBV18; D call uncertain. Deletions cut 3 bases from V and 3 bases from J, with 8 bases between. CDR1 is KGHSH and CDR2 is LQKENI in the germline V gene. The CDR3 is 14 residues long.

This chain connects TRBV14 to TRBJ2-2, with TRBD1 matching over 7 bases. Unmatched junction bases numbered 4, after V lost 2 bases and J lost 1 base. CDR1 SGHDN and CDR2 FVKESK come from the germline V gene. This CDR3 region has 16 residues. The CDR3 loop is CASSQWGTENTGELFF. The DNA for the CDR3 is TGTGCCAGCAGCCAATGGGGGACAGAGAACACCGGGGAGCTGTTTTTT.

The rearrangement links TRBV4-1 to TRBJ1-2; possibly TRBD1 for D (5 bases). The CDR3 consists of 15 residues. Germline V gives CDR1 MGHRA, CDR2 YSYEKL. V dropped 5 bases and J dropped 2 bases, with 15 bases sitting between them. Written as DNA, the CDR3 is TGCGCCAGCAGCATTCATGCAGGGCCCAACTATGGCTACACCTTC. The encoded protein is CASSIHAGPNYGYTF.

The chain employs TRBV19 and TRBJ1-1; D gene unclear. CDR1 and CDR2 (germline): LNHDA, SQIVND (reference sequence). Trimming removed 6 bases from V and 4 bases from J, with 6 bases in between. The CDR3 runs to 11 residues. The CDR3 protein is CASSYGTEAFF. For the CDR3, the DNA is TGTGCCAGTAGCTATGGCACTGAAGCTTTCTTT. Full variable domain (missing parts from reference TRBV19 and TRBJ1-1): DGGITQSPKYLFRKEGQNVTLSCEQNLNHDAMYWYRQDPGQGLRLIYYSQIVNDFQKGDIAEGYSVSREKKESFPLTVTSAQKNPTAFYLCASSYGTEAFFGQGTRLTVV.

The chain combines TRBV5-4 with TRBJ2-2, with D maybe TRBD2 (5 bases). From germline, CDR1 is SGHNT and CDR2 YYREEE (reference sequence). Trimming removed 1 base from V and 5 bases from J, with 12 bases in between. The length of the CDR3 is 15 residues. This CDR3 is CASSLMRAGTGELFF. For the CDR3, the DNA is TGTGCCAGCAGCTTGATGAGGGCCGGAACCGGGGAGCTGTTTTTT.

In this sample, this clone turned up once. The V and J genes are TRBV4-2 and TRBJ2-5; the D gene is possibly TRBD2 (6 bases). CDR1 LGHNA and CDR2 YNFKEQ come from the germline V gene. Between the trimmed V and J ends, which lost 0 bases and 9 bases, there was a span of 20 bases. The CDR3 spans 16 residues. The CDR3 region is CASSQELAGGRLAQYF. In nucleotides, the CDR3 is TGTGCCAGCAGCCAAGAACTAGCCGGGGGTCGTTTGGCCCAGTACTTC.

The chain has TRBV6-5 and TRBJ1-1, with TRBD1 as a possible D gene (5 bases). V dropped 2 bases and J dropped 6 bases, with 16 bases sitting between them. The CDR3 consists of 15 residues. CDR1 is MNHEY, CDR2 SVGAGI, per germline. CDR3 residues: CASSYDAGWVAEAFF. The CDR3 DNA is TGTGCCAGCAGTTACGACGCAGGGTGGGTTGCTGAAGCTTTCTTT.

This sequence joins TRBV6-5 and TRBJ1-6, with 8 bases that match TRBD1. This CDR3 region has 15 residues. Germline V gene data show CDR1 as MNHEY and CDR2 as SVGAGI. The ends lost 4 bases at V and 10 bases at J; junction bases unmatched: 9. The CDR3 sequence: CASSLNRGTFSPLHF. As DNA, the CDR3 is TGTGCCAGCAGTTTAAACAGGGGGACCTTCTCACCCCTCCACTTT.

J is TRBJ1-2 and V is TRBV5-4, with 9 bases lining up with TRBD1. The V gene end was trimmed by 4 bases and the J gene end by 4 bases; junction bases not matched to a gene: 5. CDR3 size: 14 residues. Germline V gene data show CDR1 as SGHNT and CDR2 as YYREEE (reference sequence). The CDR3, as DNA: TGTGCCAGCAGCGTCGACAGGGGGAGCTATGGCTACACCTTC. It translates to CASSVDRGSYGYTF.

The chain has TRBV10-3 and TRBJ1-5; the D gene is possibly TRBD1 (6 bases). CDR1 and CDR2 (germline): ENHRY, SYGVKD. The CDR3 runs to 13 residues. The V end was cut by 8 bases, the J end by 5 bases, with 13 bases between. In DNA form, the CDR3 reads TGTGCCATCTCGGACAGATGGGATCAGCCCCAGCATTTT. This encodes CAISDRWDQPQHF.